The next 25 T cell receptor beta chains were all read from a single sample in a study of blood T cell repertoires in COVID-19. Assay: immunoSEQ multiplex PCR; the TCRdb copy retains only in-frame clones and omits some. This table has nearly 200,000 clones, more than 70% appearing once. The material sequenced was PBMCs or T cells enriched from blood (not recorded which). These receptors were taken from a woman under 30 who had recovered from COVID-19.

This sequence joins TRBV24-1 and TRBJ1-2; D is undetermined. CDR3 length: 15 residues. Germline lookup yields CDR1 KGHDR and CDR2 SFDVKD. V lost 5 bases to trimming and J lost 4 bases, with 16 bases between them. The CDR3 region is CATSAGPSRLYGYTF. The CDR3 DNA sequence: TGTGCCACCAGTGCCGGTCCTTCTCGTCTCTATGGCTACACCTTC.

CDR3 coding DNA: TGCGCCAGCAGCTTGTCCGCGGGCCCTTCCTACGAGCAGTACTTC. This sequence encodes CASSLSAGPSYEQYF. This chain links TRBV5-1 with TRBJ2-7; tentative D call: TRBD2 (5 bases). From germline, CDR1 is SGHRS and CDR2 YFSETQ. Trimming cost V 1 base and J 1 base, with 12 bases left between them. This CDR3 region has 15 residues. The full variable domain, completed using reference TRBV5-1 and TRBJ2-7, is KAGVTQTPRYLIKTRGQQVTLSCSPISGHRSVSWYQQTPGQGLQFLFEYFSETQRNKGNFPGRFSGRQFSNSRSEMNVSTLELGDSALYLCASSLSAGPSYEQYFGPGTRLTVT.

V gene TRBV2 combines with J gene TRBJ1-1; D unclear. With 7 bases removed from V and 2 bases from J, the gap between germline ends came to 14 bases. The length of the CDR3 is 14 residues. Looked up from germline, CDR1 is SNHLY and CDR2 is FYNNEI. This chain's CDR3 is CASMVLGLNTEAFF. The CDR3 nucleotides read TGTGCCAGCATGGTTCTCGGACTAAACACTGAAGCTTTCTTT. The full variable domain, in which reference TRBV2 and TRBJ1-1 provide the parts outside the CDR3, is EPEVTQTPSHQVTQMGQEVILRCVPISNHLYFYWYRQILGQKVEFLVSFYNNEISEKSEIFDDQFSVERPDGSNFTLKIRSTKLEDSAMYFCASMVLGLNTEAFFGQGTRLTVV.

The rearrangement uses TRBV19 and TRBJ1-6, with D possibly matching TRBD1 (5 bases). Trimming removed 10 bases at V and 0 bases at J, with 13 bases between. The CDR3 is 15 residues long. The germline V gene encodes CDR1 LNHDA and CDR2 SQIVND (reference sequence). In nucleotides, the CDR3 is TGTGCCACTCAGACAGTACGCTCCTATAATTCACCCCTCCACTTT. This translates into CATQTVRSYNSPLHF.

DNA for the CDR3: TGTGCCAGCAGTTTGACCCGGGGGGGCCAGGAGACCCAGTACTTC. It yields the protein CASSLTRGGQETQYF. V is TRBV27 and J is TRBJ2-5; 8 bases are a match to TRBD2. The CDR3 is made up of 15 amino acids. CDR1 and CDR2 (germline): MNHEY, SMNVEV (reference sequence). Trimming at V came to 3 bases and at J to 5 bases, leaving 8 bases not matched to a gene.

The chain combines TRBV5-6 with TRBJ1-1; 10 bases align to TRBD1. The germline gives CDR1 SGHDT, CDR2 YYEEEE. There are 17 residues in the CDR3. The junction had 6 bases not matched to a gene; V was cut back by 0 bases and J by 1 base. CDR3 sequence: CASSLVTGGAGNTEAFF. DNA for the CDR3: TGTGCCAGCAGCTTGGTGACAGGGGGCGCGGGGAACACTGAAGCTTTCTTT.

CDR3 protein: CASRDRGRDYTF. CDR3 bases: TGTGCCAGCAGGGACAGGGGGCGCGACTACACCTTC. V usage is TRBV25-1 and J usage is TRBJ1-2, with TRBD1 matching 11 bases. The V gene's germline CDR1 is MGHDK and CDR2 SYGVNS. The CDR3 runs to 12 residues. Unmatched junction bases numbered 4, after V lost 6 bases and J lost 10 bases.

V and J are TRBV27 and TRBJ2-6; the D gene is possibly TRBD2 (5 bases). V lost 6 bases to trimming and J lost 0 bases, with 21 bases between them. CDR1 MNHEY and CDR2 SMNVEV come from the germline V gene (reference sequence). The CDR3 extends over 19 amino acids. The CDR3 region has the DNA TGTGCCAGCAGGCCAACCAGCGAGCGGATCTTCTCTGGGGCCAACGTCCTGACTTTC. It translates to CASRPTSERIFSGANVLTF.

CDR3 sequence reads: CASSLPGQGSYEQYF. CDR3 nucleotides: TGTGCCAGCAGCTTACCCGGACAGGGTTCCTACGAGCAGTACTTC. This sequence joins TRBV7-8 and TRBJ2-7, with 8 positions matching TRBD1. The trim removed 2 bases at V and 1 base at J, leaving 4 bases unmatched. The germline gives CDR1 SGHVS, CDR2 FQNEAQ. CDR3 length: 15 amino acids.

This clone was seen only a few times. The chain uses TRBV28 and TRBJ1-1; tentatively, D is TRBD1 (5 bases). CDR3 length equals 12 residues. Trimming shortened V by 7 bases and J by 11 bases, and 17 bases separated the two germline ends. In germline, CDR1 is MDHEN, CDR2 SYDVKM. CDR3: CASTTLNSGAFF. Here the CDR3 DNA reads TGTGCCAGCACCACCCTAAACTCAGGGGCTTTCTTT. The complete variable domain, with remaining parts taken from reference TRBV28 and TRBJ1-1, reads DVKVTQSSRYLVKRTGEKVFLECVQDMDHENMFWYRQDPGLGLRLIYFSYDVKMKEKGDIPEGYSVSREKKERFSLILESASTNQTSMYLCASTTLNSGAFFGQGTRLTVV.

Only one count was recorded for this clone. This chain joins TRBV11-2 and TRBJ1-1; D remains unclear. CDR3 size: 13 residues. CDR1 is SGHAT and CDR2 is FQNNGV in the germline V gene. V lost 1 base, J lost 0 bases, and 3 bases lay in between. The CDR3: CASSLAVNTEAFF. The CDR3 bases are TGTGCCAGCAGCTTAGCCGTGAACACTGAAGCTTTCTTT.

The chain employs TRBV7-9 and TRBJ1-6; D gene unclear. Germline V lookup: CDR1 SEHNR, CDR2 FQNEAQ (reference sequence). The CDR3 extends over 16 amino acids. The germline V and J ends were trimmed by 0 bases and 9 bases, with 15 bases remaining between them. The CDR3 coding sequence is TGTGCCAGCAGCTTAGCCGGCGGATTTCTGGGTTCACCCCTCCACTTT. Translated, it gives CASSLAGGFLGSPLHF. Using reference TRBV7-9 and TRBJ1-6 for the parts outside the CDR3, the full variable domain is DTGVSQNPRHKITKRGQNVTFRCDPISEHNRLYWYRQTLGQGPEFLTYFQNEAQLEKSRLLSDRFSAERPKGSFSTLEIQRTEQGDSAMYLCASSLAGGFLGSPLHFGNGTRLTVT.

The CDR3: CASSLDVGRVSDEQYF. The CDR3 region has the DNA TGTGCCAGCAGCTTAGATGTCGGCAGGGTATCCGACGAGCAGTACTTC. The chain recombines TRBV11-2 with TRBJ2-7; D possibly corresponds to TRBD1 (5 bases). CDR1 is SGHAT, CDR2 FQNNGV, per germline. Trimming stripped 0 bases from V and 5 bases from J, with 17 bases between. The CDR3 is 16 amino acids.

This clone was seen more than once but under ten times. The chain uses TRBV2 and TRBJ2-5; TRBD2 matches 8 bases. CDR3 size: 15 residues. Germline loops: CDR1 SNHLY, CDR2 FYNNEI. The ends lost 0 bases at V and 7 bases at J; junction bases unmatched: 7. The CDR3 here is CASSEAWTSLGTQYF. The CDR3 nucleotides are TGTGCCAGCAGTGAAGCGTGGACTAGCTTAGGGACCCAGTACTTC.

The chain joins TRBV2 to TRBJ1-4, with D possibly TRBD1 on 6 matching bases. The CDR3 has 15 residues. CDR1 SNHLY and CDR2 FYNNEI come from the germline V gene. The V end lost 6 bases, the J end lost 0 bases, and 11 bases lay between the germline ends. CDR3: CASRSNRATNEKLFF. CDR3 nucleotide sequence: TGTGCCAGCAGATCCAACAGGGCAACTAATGAAAAACTGTTTTTT.

The chain carries TRBV24-1 and TRBJ1-5; D possibly corresponds to TRBD1 (6 bases). From germline, CDR1 is KGHDR and CDR2 SFDVKD. The CDR3 has 14 residues. The V and J ends lost 7 bases and 4 bases respectively, with 13 bases between them. The CDR3, as DNA: TGTGCCACCAGACATACAGGACAGAATCAGCCCCAGCATTTT. Translation gives CATRHTGQNQPQHF.

The chain links TRBV30 to TRBJ2-7; 10 nucleotides agree with TRBD1. The CDR3 is made up of 14 amino acids. V lost 6 bases and J lost 4; bases outside the gene matches: 9. Germline loops: CDR1 GTSNPN, CDR2 SVGIG (reference sequence). The CDR3 is CACPGQGNSYEQYF. In DNA form, the CDR3 reads TGTGCCTGCCCGGGACAGGGGAATTCGTACGAGCAGTACTTC.

The chain joins TRBV28 to TRBJ1-1; TRBD1 matches at 8 bases. V was clipped by 3 bases and J by 3 bases; unmatched bases: 0. The CDR3 consists of 13 residues. Germline V gene sequence: CDR1 MDHEN, CDR2 SYDVKM. CDR3 sequence (DNA): TGTGCCAGCAGTTTCAGGGGGCACACTGAAGCTTTCTTT. Its protein product is CASSFRGHTEAFF.

V is TRBV6-5 and J is TRBJ2-3; D gene ambiguous. Trimming pared 2 bases from V and 6 bases from J, leaving 3 bases between. CDR1 MNHEY and CDR2 SVGAGI come from the germline V gene. This CDR3 contains 11 residues. Here the CDR3 reads CASSYADTQYF. CDR3 in DNA: TGTGCCAGCAGTTACGCGGATACGCAGTATTTT.

The genes are TRBV19 and TRBJ1-1, with 12 bases matching TRBD1. The CDR3 covers 17 residues. With 2 bases clipped from V and 4 bases from J, the junction kept 8 bases outside the gene matches. Germline values: CDR1 LNHDA, CDR2 SQIVND (reference sequence). The CDR3 protein is CASSIYPGQGASTEAFF. Here the CDR3 DNA reads TGTGCCAGTAGTATATATCCGGGACAGGGGGCTAGCACTGAAGCTTTCTTT.

This rearrangement joins TRBV5-4 to TRBJ1-6; TRBD1 matches 8 bases. Germline V gene data show CDR1 as SGHNT and CDR2 as YYREEE (reference sequence). This CDR3 has 15 amino acids. Unmatched junction bases numbered 1, after V lost 2 bases and J lost 3 bases. The CDR3 protein is CASSLQGDYNSPLHF. As DNA, the CDR3 is TGTGCCAGCAGCTTACAGGGGGACTATAATTCACCCCTCCACTTT.

V gene TRBV7-8 combines with J gene TRBJ2-1; 8 nucleotides align to TRBD1. The germline V gene encodes CDR1 SGHVS and CDR2 FQNEAQ. The CDR3 length is 16 residues. The trim removed 0 bases at V and 5 bases at J, leaving 6 bases unmatched. The CDR3 nucleotides are TGTGCCAGCAGCTTAGCGCAGGGGGCGGGTCACAATGAGCAGTTCTTC. It is translated as CASSLAQGAGHNEQFF.

The J gene is TRBJ2-1, the V gene TRBV3-1 (or the pseudogene TRBV3-2); 9 bases line up with TRBD2. This CDR3 is 15 amino acids long. Per the germline V gene, CDR1 is LGHDT and CDR2 is YNNKEL (reference sequence). Trimming took 0 bases from V and 8 from J; bases not matched to a gene: 5. CDR3 nucleotide sequence: TGTGCCAGCAGCCAAGATTCTAGCGGGGTGGATGAGCAGTTCTTC. This codes for CASSQDSSGVDEQFF.

J is TRBJ1-6 and V is TRBV6-2 or TRBV6-3, with 8 nucleotides matching TRBD1. V trimming: 6 bases; J trimming: 9 bases; junction bases outside the gene matches: 10. Germline assignment: CDR1 MNHEY and CDR2 SVGEGT. The CDR3 covers 15 residues. CDR3 sequence: CASSWTRGRGSPLHF. The CDR3 DNA reads TGTGCCAGCAGCTGGACCAGGGGGCGCGGTTCACCCCTCCACTTT.

J is TRBJ2-7 and V is TRBV28, with D maybe TRBD1 (6 bases). Trimming took off 4 bases at V and 2 bases at J, with 9 bases between the two ends. CDR1 and CDR2 (germline): MDHEN, SYDVKM. The CDR3 is made up of 13 amino acids. The chain's CDR3 is CASSSDRTYEQYF. Written as DNA, the CDR3 is TGTGCCAGCAGTTCGGACAGAACCTACGAGCAGTACTTC.